This TCR beta chain is from a study of shared clonotypes between healthy human individuals. Findings of the study overall: Non-shared clonotypes had lower generation probabilities than those shared by all four donors.

When replicate PCRs were run on sorted subsets, they used around 200 ng DNA, tens of thousands of T cell genomes. TCRdb's table, derived via immunoSEQ multiplex PCR, lists solely in-frame clones and lacks some. The sample consists of about 2.1 million clones, 85% to 95% of them appearing once. Turning to this clone: Antigen: not known.

The germline CDR1 and CDR2 sequences are SNHLY and FYNNEI. V lost 3 bases to trimming and J lost 7 bases; unmatched junction nucleotides: 7. The CDR3 has 15 residues. CD45RO-negative CD8 cells positively selected for CCR7 made up the naive population, which excluded terminally differentiated effector memory CD45RA+ cells. The genes are TRBV2 and TRBJ2-3; TRBD1 matches 10 bases. This receptor was obtained from a man aged 18 to 29 in good health. Some clones in this sample may be carry-over from other donors' samples. Sequenced: naive CD8+ T cells from PBMCs. The CDR3 here is CASSDVGQGGNTQYF. As DNA, the CDR3 is TGTGCCAGCAGTGACGTCGGACAGGGGGGGAATACGCAGTATTTT.